A single sample gave rise to the 21 T cell receptor beta chains below, sequenced in a study of cytomegalovirus exposure and HLA in healthy donors. Vbeta (60) and Jbeta (13) primers were used in the PCR. Assay: immunoSEQ multiplex PCR; the TCRdb copy retains only in-frame clones and omits some. The sample's table shows 140,000 or so clones. The sample was PBMCs. These receptors were taken from a male donor in good health and CMV-seronegative.

The chain uses TRBV6-6 and TRBJ2-2, with D possibly TRBD2 on 5 matching bases. V was shortened by 7 bases and J by 6 bases, with 12 bases between the two germline ends. CDR3 length: 13 residues. Per the germline V gene, CDR1 is MNHNY and CDR2 is SVGAGI (reference sequence). CDR3 sequence reads: CASTFGVSGELFF. The CDR3 DNA sequence: TGTGCCAGCACCTTCGGGGTCTCCGGGGAGCTGTTTTTT.

The chain employs TRBV7-8 and TRBJ1-4; the match to TRBD1 covers 8 bases. The germline V gene has CDR1 SGHVS and CDR2 FQNEAQ. V lost 4 bases to trimming and J lost 0 bases; unmatched junction nucleotides: 10. The CDR3 is 18 amino acids. In DNA, the CDR3 is TGTGCCAGCAGCTCAGGACAGGGAAGGGGTTCAACTAATGAAAAACTGTTTTTT. Protein: CASSSGQGRGSTNEKLFF.

V usage is TRBV4-3 and J usage is TRBJ2-7, with a tentative D call TRBD2 (5 bases). The CDR3 is 15 residues long. V lost 2 bases, J lost 3 bases, and 14 bases lay in between. Germline values: CDR1 LGHNA, CDR2 YSLEER. The CDR3 coding sequence is TGCGCCAGCAGCCAAAGGATTAGCGCTAACTACGAGCAGTACTTC. Protein: CASSQRISANYEQYF.

The chain employs TRBV18 and TRBJ1-1, with a possible D match to TRBD1 (6 bases). Germline loops: CDR1 KGHSH, CDR2 LQKENI. The CDR3 contains 12 residues. The V and J ends lost 6 bases and 4 bases respectively, with 9 bases between them. CDR3 loop: CASSLQGTEAFF. The CDR3, as DNA: TGTGCCAGCTCGCTACAGGGCACTGAAGCTTTCTTT.

The genes are TRBV27 and TRBJ1-5; 8 bases match TRBD1. The CDR3 runs 15 residues. Germline V gene data show CDR1 as MNHEY and CDR2 as SMNVEV (reference sequence). With V trimmed by 5 bases and J by 7 bases, 10 bases remained unmatched. For the CDR3, the DNA is TGTGCCAGCAGTGGGGGGCGACAGGGGCTCCAGCCCCAGCATTTT. Encoded protein: CASSGGRQGLQPQHF.

This chain connects TRBV11-1 to TRBJ1-1; D might be TRBD1 (5 bases). Germline V lookup: CDR1 SGHAT, CDR2 FQDESV (reference sequence). The CDR3 runs 13 residues. Trimming shortened V by 4 bases and J by 6 bases, and 12 bases separated the two germline ends. The DNA for the CDR3 is TGTGCCAGCAGCTCCGGGACTGACGCTGAAGCTTTCTTT. Its protein product is CASSSGTDAEAFF.

The rearrangement uses TRBV7-2 and TRBJ1-5; D is possibly TRBD1 (5 bases). Trimming cost V 4 bases and J 5 bases, with 12 bases left between them. The CDR3 sequence is 14 residues long. CDR1 SGHTA and CDR2 FQGNSA come from the germline V gene. The CDR3 here is CASSSSQGDQPQHF. The DNA of the CDR3 is TGTGCCAGCAGCTCGTCGCAGGGTGATCAGCCCCAGCATTTT.

DNA of the CDR3: TGTGCCAGCAGCTTCCGACAGGTGGCCAACGAGCAGTACTTC. As protein: CASSFRQVANEQYF. V gene TRBV7-9 combines with J gene TRBJ2-7, with D perhaps matching TRBD1 (6 bases). V dropped 3 bases and J dropped 5 bases, with 14 bases sitting between them. Germline V gene data show CDR1 as SEHNR and CDR2 as FQNEAQ (reference sequence). The CDR3 is made up of 14 amino acids. The variable domain in full, completed from reference TRBV7-9 and TRBJ2-7, reads DTGVSQNPRHKITKRGQNVTFRCDPISEHNRLYWYRQTLGQGPEFLTYFQNEAQLEKSRLLSDRFSAERPKGSFSTLEIQRTEQGDSAMYLCASSFRQVANEQYFGPGTRLTVT.

CDR3 sequence (DNA): TGTGCCAGCAGTTATAGAGACACTGAAGCTTTCTTT. Protein: CASSYRDTEAFF. This chain links TRBV2 with TRBJ1-1; the D is unclear. This CDR3 contains 12 residues. V lost 5 bases, J lost 3 bases, and 7 bases lay in between. In germline, CDR1 is SNHLY, CDR2 FYNNEI.

This chain joins TRBV7-9 and TRBJ2-1; D not certain. V lost 8 bases, J lost 4 bases, and 12 bases lay in between. This CDR3 is built from 13 residues. Germline V gene sequence: CDR1 SEHNR, CDR2 FQNEAQ (reference sequence). DNA for the CDR3: TGTGCCAGCTTACATTCTCATTACAATGAGCAGTTCTTC. As protein: CASLHSHYNEQFF.

V usage is TRBV29-1 and J usage is TRBJ1-4, with 11 positions matching TRBD1. The CDR3 loop spans 15 amino acids. Germline CDR1 SQVTM, CDR2 ANQGSEA. V trimming: 2 bases; J trimming: 10 bases; junction bases outside the gene matches: 9. This chain's CDR3 is CSVETWDRGSLKLFF. The DNA of the CDR3 is TGCAGCGTTGAAACATGGGACAGGGGGTCACTAAAACTGTTTTTT.

The chain uses TRBV5-1 and TRBJ2-3; 14 bases map to TRBD2. The J segment lost 5 bases and the V segment lost 4 bases, leaving 6 bases of the junction unmatched. Per the germline V gene, CDR1 is SGHRS and CDR2 is YFSETQ. The CDR3 loop spans 16 amino acids. CDR3 DNA: TGCGCCAGCAGCGTGACTAGCGGGGGGGCAAAAGATACGCAGTATTTT. Its translation: CASSVTSGGAKDTQYF.

The chain has TRBV7-9 and TRBJ2-3; TRBD1 aligns across 8 bases. V dropped 5 bases and J dropped 0; count of bases not matched to a gene: 10. CDR3 length equals 17 residues. Germline assignment: CDR1 SEHNR and CDR2 FQNEAQ (reference sequence). CDR3 nucleotides: TGTGCCAGCAGCCCTATTGACAGGGGCGCTAGCACAGATACGCAGTATTTT. This gives the protein CASSPIDRGASTDTQYF.

This chain links TRBV7-2 with TRBJ2-7, with 9 bases identical to TRBD1. The V and J ends lost 1 base and 5 bases, in that order; junction bases with no gene match: 12. The CDR3 spans 17 residues. CDR1 is SGHTA and CDR2 is FQGNSA in the germline V gene. The CDR3 sequence is CASSLVYSGQGEHEQYF. In DNA form, the CDR3 reads TGTGCCAGCAGCTTAGTCTACTCGGGACAGGGTGAACACGAGCAGTACTTC.

The chain recombines TRBV2 with TRBJ1-5, with D unclear. V was trimmed by 8 bases and J by 10 bases, leaving 6 bases between them. Germline CDR1 SNHLY, CDR2 FYNNEI. The CDR3 runs 9 residues. CDR3 nucleotide sequence: TGTGCCAGCGGCAGACCCCAGCATTTT. It specifies CASGRPQHF. The full variable domain, completed using reference TRBV2 and TRBJ1-5, is EPEVTQTPSHQVTQMGQEVILRCVPISNHLYFYWYRQILGQKVEFLVSFYNNEISEKSEIFDDQFSVERPDGSNFTLKIRSTKLEDSAMYFCASGRPQHFGDGTRLSIL.

The chain employs TRBV6-1 and TRBJ1-5, with 7 nucleotides matching TRBD1. The CDR3 has 15 residues. Germline CDR1 is MNHNS and CDR2 is SASEGT. Trimming cost V 3 bases and J 6 bases; bases outside gene matches: 8. The CDR3 sequence is CASSERGGGGQPQHF. The CDR3 DNA is TGTGCCAGCAGTGAGAGAGGAGGGGGCGGTCAGCCCCAGCATTTT.

The chain combines TRBV5-6 with TRBJ2-7, with 10 bases aligning to TRBD2. The CDR3 runs to 15 residues. Germline trimming cut 0 bases from V and 4 bases from J; bases unmatched to any gene: 4. Germline V gives CDR1 SGHDT, CDR2 YYEEEE. CDR3 coding DNA: TGTGCCAGCAGCTTGGGCAGCGGGAGGGGATACGAGCAGTACTTC. Its translation is CASSLGSGRGYEQYF.

The rearrangement links TRBV30 to TRBJ2-3, with 7 bases lining up with TRBD1. Unmatched junction bases numbered 6, after V lost 2 bases and J lost 4 bases. Looked up from germline, CDR1 is GTSNPN and CDR2 is SVGIG (reference sequence). The CDR3 runs to 14 residues. DNA for the CDR3: TGTGCCTGGAGTTGGGACAGAGGCCCAGATACGCAGTATTTT. Translating it yields CAWSWDRGPDTQYF.

V and J are TRBV5-6 and TRBJ2-5, with 11 bases identical to TRBD2. The CDR3 contains 17 residues. The junction had 12 bases not matched to a gene; V was cut back by 4 bases and J by 4 bases. The germline V gene has CDR1 SGHDT and CDR2 YYEEEE. The CDR3 DNA follows: TGTGCCAGCAGCCTATATAGCGGGAGGGCCCTCGGAGAGACCCAGTACTTC. Translation gives CASSLYSGRALGETQYF.

The J gene is TRBJ1-2, the V gene TRBV7-2; D is uncertain. Trimming cost V 1 base and J 4 bases, with 16 bases left between them. The germline V gene encodes CDR1 SGHTA and CDR2 FQGNSA. CDR3 length equals 16 residues. The CDR3 loop is CASSLDVGRKLYGYTF. CDR3 nucleotides: TGTGCCAGCAGCTTAGATGTCGGGAGGAAACTCTATGGCTACACCTTC.

The DNA for the CDR3 is TGTGCCAGCACCAAAGACACCTCGCCCACAGATACGCAGTATTTT. Translation gives CASTKDTSPTDTQYF. The chain has TRBV6-5 and TRBJ2-3; D is uncertain. The germline V gene encodes CDR1 MNHEY and CDR2 SVGAGI. V lost 7 bases and J lost 2, with 16 bases in between. CDR3 length: 15 amino acids.